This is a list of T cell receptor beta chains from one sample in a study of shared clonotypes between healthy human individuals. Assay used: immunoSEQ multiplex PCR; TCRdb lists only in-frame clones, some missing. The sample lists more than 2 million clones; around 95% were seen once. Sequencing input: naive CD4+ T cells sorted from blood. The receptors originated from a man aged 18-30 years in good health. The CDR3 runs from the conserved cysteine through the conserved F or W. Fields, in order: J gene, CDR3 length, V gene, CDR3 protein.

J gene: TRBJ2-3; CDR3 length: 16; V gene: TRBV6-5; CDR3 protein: CASSYNPAGGTDTQYF
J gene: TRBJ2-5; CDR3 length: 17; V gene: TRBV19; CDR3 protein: CASSTSMSGGAWETQYF
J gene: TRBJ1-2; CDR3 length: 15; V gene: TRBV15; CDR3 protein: CATTKMGGTVSGYTF
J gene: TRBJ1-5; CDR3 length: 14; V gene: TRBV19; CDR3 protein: CASMTAASNQPQHF
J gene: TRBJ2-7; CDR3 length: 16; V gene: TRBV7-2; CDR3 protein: CASSSGTSRAFYEQYF
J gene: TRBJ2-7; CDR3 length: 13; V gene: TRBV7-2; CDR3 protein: CASSKEGAREQYF
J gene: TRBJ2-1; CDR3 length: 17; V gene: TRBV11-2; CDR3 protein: CASSFGGAGKSYNEQFF
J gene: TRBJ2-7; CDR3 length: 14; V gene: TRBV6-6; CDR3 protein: CASSLTGISYEQYF
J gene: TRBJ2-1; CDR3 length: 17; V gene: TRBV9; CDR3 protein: CASSVAGGQVTNHEQFF
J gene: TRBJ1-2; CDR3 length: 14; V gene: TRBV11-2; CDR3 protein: CASSLVIQGYGYTF
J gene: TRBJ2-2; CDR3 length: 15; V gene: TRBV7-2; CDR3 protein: CASSLAVGVPGELFF